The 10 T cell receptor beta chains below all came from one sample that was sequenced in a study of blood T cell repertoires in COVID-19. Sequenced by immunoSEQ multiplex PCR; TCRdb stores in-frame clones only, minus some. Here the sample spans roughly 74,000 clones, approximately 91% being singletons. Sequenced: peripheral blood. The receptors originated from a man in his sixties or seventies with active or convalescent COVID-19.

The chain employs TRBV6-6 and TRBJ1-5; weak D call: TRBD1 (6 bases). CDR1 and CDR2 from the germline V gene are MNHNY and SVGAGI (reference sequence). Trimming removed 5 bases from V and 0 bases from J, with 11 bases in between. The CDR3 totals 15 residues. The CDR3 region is CASSTGTSSNQPQHF. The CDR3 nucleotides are TGTGCCAGCAGTACCGGGACAAGTAGCAATCAGCCCCAGCATTTT.

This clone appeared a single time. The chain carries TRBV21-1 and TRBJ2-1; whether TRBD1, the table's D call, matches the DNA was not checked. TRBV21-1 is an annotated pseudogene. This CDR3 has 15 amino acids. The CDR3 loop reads CASSNRDRVSNEQFF. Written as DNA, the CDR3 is TGTGCCAGCAGCAACCGGGACAGGGTTTCCAATGAGCAGTTCTTC.

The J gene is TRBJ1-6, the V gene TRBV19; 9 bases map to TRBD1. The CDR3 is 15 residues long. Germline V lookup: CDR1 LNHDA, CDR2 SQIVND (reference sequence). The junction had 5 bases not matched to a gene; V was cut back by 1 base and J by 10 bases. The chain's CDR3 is CASSIVGQGNSPLHF. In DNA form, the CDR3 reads TGTGCCAGTAGTATAGTCGGACAGGGGAACTCACCCCTCCACTTT.

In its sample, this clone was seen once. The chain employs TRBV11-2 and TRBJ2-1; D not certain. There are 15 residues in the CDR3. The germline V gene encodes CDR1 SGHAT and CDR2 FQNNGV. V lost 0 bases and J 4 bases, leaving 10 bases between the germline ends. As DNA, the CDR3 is TGTGCCAGCAGCTTAGATGCGACATTATACAATGAGCAGTTCTTC. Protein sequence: CASSLDATLYNEQFF. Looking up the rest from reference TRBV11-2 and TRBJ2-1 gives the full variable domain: EAGVAQSPRYKIIEKRQSVAFWCNPISGHATLYWYQQILGQGPKLLIQFQNNGVVDDSQLPKDRFSAERLKGVDSTLKIQPAKLEDSAVYLCASSLDATLYNEQFFGPGTRLTVL.

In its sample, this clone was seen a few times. CDR3 protein: CASSQGEGRHEETQYF. The CDR3 nucleotides are TGTGCCAGCAGCCAGGGCGAAGGTAGACACGAAGAGACCCAGTACTTC. This rearrangement joins TRBV21-1 to TRBJ2-5; whether TRBD1, the table's D call, matches the DNA was not checked. TRBV21-1 represents a pseudogene. The CDR3 contains 16 residues.

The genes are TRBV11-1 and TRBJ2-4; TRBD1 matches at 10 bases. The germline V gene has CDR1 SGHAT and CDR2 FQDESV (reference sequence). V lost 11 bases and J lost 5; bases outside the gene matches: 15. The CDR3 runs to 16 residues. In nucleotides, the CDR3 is TGTGCCGTCCGGAGAGCGGACAGGGGGTGCCAAAACATTCAGTACTTC. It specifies CAVRRADRGCQNIQYF.

The CDR3 loop is CAWKRLANEKLFF. CDR3 nucleotides: TGTGCCTGGAAGAGGCTGGCTAATGAAAAACTGTTTTTT. This rearrangement joins TRBV30 to TRBJ1-4, with D unresolved. This CDR3 has 13 amino acids. Germline values: CDR1 GTSNPN, CDR2 SVGIG (reference sequence). Between the trimmed V and J ends, which lost 4 bases and 3 bases, there was a span of 9 bases. The whole variable domain, filled in from reference TRBV30 and TRBJ1-4, reads SQTIHQWPATLVQPVGSPLSLECTVEGTSNPNLYWYRQAAGRGLQLLFYSVGIGQISSEVPQNLSASRPQDRQFILSSKKLLLSDSGFYLCAWKRLANEKLFFGSGTQLSVL.

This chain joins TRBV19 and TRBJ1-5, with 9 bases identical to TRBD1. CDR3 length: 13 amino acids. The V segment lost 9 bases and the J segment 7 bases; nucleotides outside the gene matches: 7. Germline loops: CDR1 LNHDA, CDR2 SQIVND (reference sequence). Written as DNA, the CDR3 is TGTGCCAGCAGCACAGGGGGCGAGCAGCCCCAGCATTTT. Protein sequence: CASSTGGEQPQHF. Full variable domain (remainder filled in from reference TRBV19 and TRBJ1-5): DGGITQSPKYLFRKEGQNVTLSCEQNLNHDAMYWYRQDPGQGLRLIYYSQIVNDFQKGDIAEGYSVSREKKESFPLTVTSAQKNPTAFYLCASSTGGEQPQHFGDGTRLSIL.

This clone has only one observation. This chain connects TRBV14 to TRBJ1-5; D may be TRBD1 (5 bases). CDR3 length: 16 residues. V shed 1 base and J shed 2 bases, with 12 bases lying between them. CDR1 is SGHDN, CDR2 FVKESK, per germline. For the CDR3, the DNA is TGTGCCAGCAGCCAAGCCCAGGGAGGGGGCAATCAGCCCCAGCATTTT. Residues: CASSQAQGGGNQPQHF.

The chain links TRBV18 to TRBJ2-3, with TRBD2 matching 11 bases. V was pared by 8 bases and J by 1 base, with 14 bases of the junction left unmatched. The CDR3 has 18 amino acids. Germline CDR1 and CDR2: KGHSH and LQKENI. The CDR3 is CASPTATSGDFCTDTQYF. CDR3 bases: TGTGCCAGCCCCACCGCGACTAGCGGGGATTTCTGCACAGATACGCAGTATTTT.